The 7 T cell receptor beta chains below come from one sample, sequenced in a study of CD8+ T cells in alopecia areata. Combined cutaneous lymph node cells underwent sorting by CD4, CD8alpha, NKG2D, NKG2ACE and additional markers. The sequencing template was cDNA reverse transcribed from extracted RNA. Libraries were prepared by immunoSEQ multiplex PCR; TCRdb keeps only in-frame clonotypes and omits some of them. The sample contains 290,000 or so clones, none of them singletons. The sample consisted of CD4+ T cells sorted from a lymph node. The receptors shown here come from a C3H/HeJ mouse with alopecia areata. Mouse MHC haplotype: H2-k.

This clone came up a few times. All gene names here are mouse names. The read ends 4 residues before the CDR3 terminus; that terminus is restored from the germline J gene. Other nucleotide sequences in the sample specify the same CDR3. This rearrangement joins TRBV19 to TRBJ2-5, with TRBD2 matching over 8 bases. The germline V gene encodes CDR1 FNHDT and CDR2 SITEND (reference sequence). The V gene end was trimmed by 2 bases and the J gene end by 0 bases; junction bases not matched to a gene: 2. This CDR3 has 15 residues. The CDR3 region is CASSMLGGNQDTQYF. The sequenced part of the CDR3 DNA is TGTGCCAGCAGTATGCTGGGGGGCAACCAAGAC.

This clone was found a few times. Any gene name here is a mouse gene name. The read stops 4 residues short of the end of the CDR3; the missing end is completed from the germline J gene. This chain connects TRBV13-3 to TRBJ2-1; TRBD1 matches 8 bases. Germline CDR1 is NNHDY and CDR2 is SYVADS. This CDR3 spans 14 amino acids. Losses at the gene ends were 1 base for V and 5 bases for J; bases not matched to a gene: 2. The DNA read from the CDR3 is TGTGCCAGCAGTGATCACAGGGGGGATGCT. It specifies CASSDHRGDA. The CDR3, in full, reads CASSDHRGDAEQFF.

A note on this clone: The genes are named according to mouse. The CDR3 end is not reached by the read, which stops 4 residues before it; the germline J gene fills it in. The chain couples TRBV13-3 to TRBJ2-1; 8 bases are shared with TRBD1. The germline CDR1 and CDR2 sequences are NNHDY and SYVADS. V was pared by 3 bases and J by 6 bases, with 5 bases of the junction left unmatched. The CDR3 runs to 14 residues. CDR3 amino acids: CASSVTGVVAEQFF. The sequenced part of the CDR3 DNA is TGTGCCAGCAGTGTGACAGGGGTTGTTGCT.

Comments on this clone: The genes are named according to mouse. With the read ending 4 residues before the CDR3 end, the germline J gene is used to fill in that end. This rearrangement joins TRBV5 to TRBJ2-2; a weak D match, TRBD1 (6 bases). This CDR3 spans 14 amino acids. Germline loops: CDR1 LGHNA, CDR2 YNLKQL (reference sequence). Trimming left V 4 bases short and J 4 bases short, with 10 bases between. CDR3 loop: CASSPRDTTGQLYF. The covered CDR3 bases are TGTGCCAGCAGCCCCCGGGACACCACCGGG.

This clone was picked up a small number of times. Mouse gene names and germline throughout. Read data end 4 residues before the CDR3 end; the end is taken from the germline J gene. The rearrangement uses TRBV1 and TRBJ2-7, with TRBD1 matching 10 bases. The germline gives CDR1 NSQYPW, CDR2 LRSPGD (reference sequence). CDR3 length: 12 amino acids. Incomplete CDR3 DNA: TGCACCTGCAAGGGACAGGGGTAT. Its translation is CTCKGQGY. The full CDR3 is CTCKGQGYEQYF.

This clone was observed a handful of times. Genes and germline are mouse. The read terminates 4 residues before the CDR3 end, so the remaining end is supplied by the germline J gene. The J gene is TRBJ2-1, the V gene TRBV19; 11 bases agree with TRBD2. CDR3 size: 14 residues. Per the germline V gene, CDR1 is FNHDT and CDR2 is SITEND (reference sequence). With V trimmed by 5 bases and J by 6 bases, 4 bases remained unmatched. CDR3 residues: CASSRTGGFAEQFF. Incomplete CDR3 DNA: TGTGCCAGCAGCAGGACTGGGGGGTTTGCT.

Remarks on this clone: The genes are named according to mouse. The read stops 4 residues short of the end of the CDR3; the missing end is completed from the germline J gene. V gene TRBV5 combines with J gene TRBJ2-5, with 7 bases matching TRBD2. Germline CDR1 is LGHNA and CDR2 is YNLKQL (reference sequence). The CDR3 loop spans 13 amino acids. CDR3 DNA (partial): TGTGCCAGCAGCCAAGAGACTGGGGAC. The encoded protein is CASSQETGD. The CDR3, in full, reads CASSQETGDTQYF.